This record covers a single T cell receptor beta chain. No cognate antigen has been identified for it. Base qualities are not recorded, but no much larger clone differs from it by a single base. Each donor gave one peripheral blood draw, roughly 0.11 L on average, collected into heparinised tubes. Using a panel that included CD45RO, CCR7, CD25, CD127, CD95 and CD27, naive, central memory, regulatory and stem cell-like memory CD4+ T cells were sorted on a BD FACSAria II. A purity above 95% was achieved for all sorted populations. PBMCs were isolated immediately by Lymphoprep density gradient centrifugation and stained directly without culture. Samples were stained and sorted in pairs, with one healthy donor and one patient per experiment, so that batch effects were minimized. All of the isolated RNA was reverse transcribed with the High Capacity cDNA Reverse Transcription Kit, so expressed TCRB transcripts were sequenced. Survey-depth immunoSEQ sequencing was performed on stem cell-like memory T cell samples, with an average of about 1 million total reads per sample. Sorted cells were lysed in RLT buffer and RNA was extracted with DNase-treated RNeasy Micro or Mini kits, depending on cell number. Each cell subset was processed separately to prevent cross-contamination, with patient and healthy donor samples processed together. TCRB sequences were amplified from cDNA with the immunoSEQ multiplex PCR, producing 87-bp fragments spanning the CDR3 region. Sequencing of the amplicons was done on the Illumina HiSeq platform. In the original analysis: Synthetic template baselines were used to correct PCR bias computationally, reads within Hamming distance 2 were collapsed, and singletons that could not be merged were discarded. Reads were aligned against IMGT so that V, D and J genes, CDR3 length and insertions or deletions at six rearrangement sites could be assigned. Within each subset, clonotype counts were normalized to the number of sorted cells before true diversity and Gini coefficients were calculated with the tcR R package. Repertoire sharing was quantified using the overlap coefficient calculated on TCRB nucleotide sequences. The table was pulled from immuneACCESS by TCRdb, which kept in-frame rearrangements only. Such tables lose some clones; where checked, under half of the loss comes from unresolved V genes, and the rest has no known cause. V and J calls and clone size are given by that table; D and trimming were obtained from the DNA. For this sample there are some 48,000 clones; around 45% appear just once. Of the sample, approximately 0.13% falls within the top ten clones.

Reading the germline V gene gives CDR1 SQVTM and CDR2 ANQGSEA. The CDR3 contains 11 residues, cysteine and phenylalanine counted. Solely the CDR3 DNA is kept, with 33 bases framed from the first base. V is cut by 5 bases and J by 7 bases, and the space between the germline ends is 8 bases. These data originate in a study of beta chain features in type 1 diabetes (dated by TCRdb to between 2018 and 2020). Study-level background: Mean age, gender distribution, total cell number and subset yield were not different between patients and healthy donors. Naive and central memory subsets were obtained from all 30 or so donors, but regulatory and stem cell-like memory subsets were isolated from only 8 patients and roughly eight healthy donors. The study compared the TCRB repertoires of sorted circulating CD4+ T cell subsets in recently diagnosed type 1 diabetes patients with those in matched healthy donors. A total of roughly 100 million sorted cells were examined across all samples, and a strong correlation was observed between cell number per subset and RNA yield. General study outcomes and caveats: Sequencing cDNA rather than genomic DNA could over-represent highly expressing activated cells, although activation and CD3 levels did not differ between groups. Fewer insertions and more nucleotide deletions at VDJ recombination sites were observed in patients with type 1 diabetes, implying thymic rearrangement abnormalities. Shorter templates might have been favored by PCR, but patient and control samples were amplified and corrected together, so both groups would have been affected equally by any skew. Because small numbers of individuals were included in the HLA sub-analyses, any influence of HLA type on TCRB rearrangement was left unresolved. Naive, central memory and regulatory TCRB repertoires appeared to be more similar among patients than among healthy donors. In all four CD4+ subsets, TCRB CDR3 length was moderately but significantly shorter in type 1 diabetes patients.

This clonotype originated in a man aged 25-45 years with type 1 diabetes. The receptor chain draws on TRBV29-1 and TRBJ1-4; a tentative D match to TRBD1 spans 6 bases. The sequencing input was stem cell memory CD4+ T cells from blood. The cell subset or site label for this specimen denotes: stem cell-like memory CD4+ T cells. For the CDR3, the sequence is CSVRGGEKLFF. The DNA reads TGCAGCGTTAGGGGGGGTGAAAAACTGTTTTTT.